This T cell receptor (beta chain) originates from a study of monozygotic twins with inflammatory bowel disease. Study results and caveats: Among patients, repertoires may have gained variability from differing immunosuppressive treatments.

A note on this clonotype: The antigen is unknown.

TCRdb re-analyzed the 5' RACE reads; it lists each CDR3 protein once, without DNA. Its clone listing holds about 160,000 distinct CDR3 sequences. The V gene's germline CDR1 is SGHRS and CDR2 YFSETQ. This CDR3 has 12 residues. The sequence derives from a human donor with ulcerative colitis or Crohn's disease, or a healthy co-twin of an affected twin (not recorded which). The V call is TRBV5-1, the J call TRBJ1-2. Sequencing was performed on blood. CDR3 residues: CASSPRGDGYTF.